The present entry profiles one T cell receptor (beta chain) with its context. Those who donated, Caucasian adults without exception, all lived in Nashville, Tennessee. This specimen comes from a study of shared clonotypes between healthy human individuals. Looking at the study overall: Donors, aged 18 to 49, were a couple of women and a few men.

Sequenced by immunoSEQ multiplex PCR; TCRdb stores in-frame clones only, minus some. The sample consists of 2.5 million or so clones, over 85% of them appearing once. This CDR3 contains 13 residues. The ends were cut back, 5 bases at V and 2 bases at J, with 8 bases in the middle. In germline, CDR1 is SGHRS, CDR2 YFSETQ. The TCR originated in a man aged 18 to 30 in good health. Sequencing used naive CD4+ T cells sorted from blood. Sample subset: CD45RA+ positively selected. The rearrangement uses TRBV5-1 and TRBJ2-1; D ambiguous. The CDR3 sequence: CASSLEPYNEQFF. CDR3 coding DNA: TGCGCCAGCAGTCTAGAGCCCTACAATGAGCAGTTCTTC.